What follows is one TCR beta chain and its context. The sample belongs to a study of blood T cell repertoires in COVID-19. From germline, CDR1 is MGHDK and CDR2 SYGVNS. With 4 bases removed from V and 2 bases from J, the gap between germline ends came to 9 bases. This CDR3 is built from 13 residues. The assay was immunoSEQ multiplex PCR, and TCRdb's table has in-frame clones only and misses some. The table lists about 62,000 clones, approximately 90% of them singletons. The chain has TRBV25-1 and TRBJ2-7; D perhaps matches TRBD2 (6 bases). Sequenced input: peripheral blood. The clonotype was recovered from a woman aged 60-75 years with COVID-19, enrolled during active disease. CDR3 region: CASSGAGPYEQYF. Written as DNA, the CDR3 is TGTGCCAGCAGTGGGGCGGGACCCTACGAGCAGTACTTC.